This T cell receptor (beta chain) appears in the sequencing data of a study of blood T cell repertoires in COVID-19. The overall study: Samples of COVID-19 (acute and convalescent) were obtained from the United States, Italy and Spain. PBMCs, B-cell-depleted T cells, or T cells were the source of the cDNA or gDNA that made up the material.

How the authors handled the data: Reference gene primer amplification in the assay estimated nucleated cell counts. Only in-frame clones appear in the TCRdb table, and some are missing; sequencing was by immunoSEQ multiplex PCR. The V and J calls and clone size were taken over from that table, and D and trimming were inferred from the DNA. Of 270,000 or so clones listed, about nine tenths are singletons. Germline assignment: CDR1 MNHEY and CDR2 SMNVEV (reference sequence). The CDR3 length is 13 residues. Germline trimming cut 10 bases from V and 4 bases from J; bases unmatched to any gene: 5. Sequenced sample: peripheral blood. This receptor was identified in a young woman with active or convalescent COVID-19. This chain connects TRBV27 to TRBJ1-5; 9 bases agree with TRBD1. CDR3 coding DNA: TGTGCCACCACAGGGGGCTGGAATCAGCCCCAGCATTTT. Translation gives CATTGGWNQPQHF.